These 24 T cell receptor beta chains originate from one sample sequenced in a study of CD8 T cell repertoires and HIV-1 epitope variants. Data came from immunoSEQ multiplex PCR; TCRdb stores just in-frame clones and leaves some out. Here the sample spans a few thousand clones, roughly 70% being singletons. The antigens for these receptors are not known. What was sequenced was cultured CD8+ T cells derived from PBMCs. These receptors all come from a male donor with HIV.

The CDR3 DNA reads TGTGCCAGCAGTCCCCAGGGAAATCAGCCCCAGCATTTT. Translation: CASSPQGNQPQHF. The chain recombines TRBV6-4 with TRBJ1-5, with D possibly matching TRBD1 (5 bases). Per the germline V gene, CDR1 is MRHNA and CDR2 is SNTAGT. The CDR3 extends over 13 amino acids. With 5 bases removed from V and 4 bases from J, the gap between germline ends came to 9 bases.

The chain is built from TRBV5-1 and TRBJ2-1, with TRBD1 identical over 10 bases. The CDR3 is 17 amino acids. The germline V gene has CDR1 SGHRS and CDR2 YFSETQ. The V and J ends lost 4 bases and 2 bases, in that order; junction bases with no gene match: 9. This chain's CDR3 is CASSTHGTGDPYNEQFF. The CDR3 nucleotides are TGCGCCAGCAGCACGCACGGGACAGGGGACCCCTACAATGAGCAGTTCTTC.

The chain joins TRBV28 to TRBJ1-1; D ambiguous. Trimming took 3 bases from V and 4 from J, leaving 12 bases between them. CDR3 length: 14 residues. Germline values: CDR1 MDHEN, CDR2 SYDVKM. The chain's CDR3 is CASSFTHRSTEAFF. For the CDR3, the DNA is TGTGCCAGCAGTTTCACCCATAGGAGCACTGAAGCTTTCTTT.

The gene calls are TRBV6-4 and TRBJ2-3, with 7 bases aligning to TRBD1. The V and J ends lost 3 bases and 4 bases, in that order; junction bases with no gene match: 4. The CDR3 is 14 amino acids. Germline loops: CDR1 MRHNA, CDR2 SNTAGT. The CDR3 nucleotides are TGTGCCAGCAGTGAAGAGGGGGCGGCAGATACGCAGTATTTT. Translated, it gives CASSEEGAADTQYF.

This rearrangement joins TRBV28 to TRBJ2-3; 10 bases map to TRBD2. V lost 3 bases, J lost 7 bases, and 7 bases stayed unmatched. The CDR3 is made up of 15 amino acids. Germline V gives CDR1 MDHEN, CDR2 SYDVKM. CDR3 sequence reads: CASSFRAGGKYTQYF. As DNA, the CDR3 is TGTGCCAGCAGTTTCCGAGCGGGAGGGAAATATACGCAGTATTTT.

This chain connects TRBV11-3 to TRBJ2-5; D is possibly TRBD2 (6 bases). CDR1 is SGHNT, CDR2 YENEEA, per germline. V dropped 5 bases and J dropped 5 bases, with 15 bases sitting between them. The CDR3 is made up of 14 amino acids. The CDR3 here is CASSHGVGGETQYF. The CDR3 bases are TGTGCCAGCAGCCACGGAGTTGGGGGGGAGACCCAGTACTTC.

V and J are TRBV2 and TRBJ2-1; a possible D gene is TRBD1 (6 bases). CDR1 and CDR2 (germline): SNHLY, FYNNEI. The CDR3 consists of 14 residues. V dropped 5 bases and J dropped 2 bases, with 10 bases sitting between them. The CDR3 here is CASSWAGAYNEQFF. The CDR3 DNA reads as TGTGCCAGCAGTTGGGCAGGGGCCTACAATGAGCAGTTCTTC. The full variable domain, completed using reference TRBV2 and TRBJ2-1, is EPEVTQTPSHQVTQMGQEVILRCVPISNHLYFYWYRQILGQKVEFLVSFYNNEISEKSEIFDDQFSVERPDGSNFTLKIRSTKLEDSAMYFCASSWAGAYNEQFFGPGTRLTVL.

This chain joins TRBV6-5 and TRBJ2-1; the D gene is possibly TRBD2 (5 bases). V was trimmed by 2 bases and J by 7 bases, leaving 6 bases between them. CDR1 is MNHEY, CDR2 SVGAGI, per germline. The CDR3 extends over 12 amino acids. The CDR3 DNA reads TGTGCCAGCAGTTACACGGGGAATGAGCAGTTCTTC. Translated, it gives CASSYTGNEQFF.

V usage is TRBV11-2 and J usage is TRBJ2-3, with D possibly matching TRBD2 (6 bases). The germline V and J ends were trimmed by 5 bases and 2 bases, with 14 bases remaining between them. The CDR3 totals 15 residues. Germline V gene sequence: CDR1 SGHAT, CDR2 FQNNGV. For the CDR3, the DNA is TGTGCCAGCAGCGGCAGTTCTAGCGCCACAGATACGCAGTATTTT. It specifies CASSGSSSATDTQYF.

DNA of the CDR3: TGTGCCAGCAGTTGGTATGGGATTACCGGGGAGCTGTTTTTT. Encoded protein: CASSWYGITGELFF. V is TRBV27 and J is TRBJ2-2; no clear D. Trimming shortened V by 4 bases and J by 5 bases, and 11 bases separated the two germline ends. This CDR3 is built from 14 residues. Germline lookup yields CDR1 MNHEY and CDR2 SMNVEV (reference sequence).

The chain has TRBV5-4 and TRBJ2-3; no firm D call. The CDR3 has 12 residues. Trimming removed 6 bases at V and 5 bases at J, with 10 bases between. Per germline, CDR1 SGHNT and CDR2 YYREEE (reference sequence). Here the CDR3 DNA reads TGTGCCAGCACCCAACCGGGAGATACGCAGTATTTT. This codes for CASTQPGDTQYF.

The chain employs TRBV27 and TRBJ2-7; D gene unclear. The CDR3 is 13 amino acids. The germline V gene encodes CDR1 MNHEY and CDR2 SMNVEV (reference sequence). V was shortened by 6 bases and J by 0 bases, with 9 bases between the two germline ends. The CDR3, as DNA: TGTGCCAGCAGGAACTGGGACTCCTACGAGCAGTACTTC. It encodes CASRNWDSYEQYF.

The chain links TRBV19 to TRBJ2-1, with no clear D. Trimming removed 1 base from V and 8 bases from J, with 15 bases in between. CDR1 and CDR2 (germline): LNHDA, SQIVND (reference sequence). CDR3 length: 15 residues. CDR3 sequence: CASSIAQTASHEQFF. CDR3 sequence (DNA): TGTGCCAGTAGTATAGCCCAGACGGCATCGCATGAGCAGTTCTTC.

The rearrangement links TRBV6-5 to TRBJ1-1; maybe TRBD1 (5 bases). The germline V gene encodes CDR1 MNHEY and CDR2 SVGAGI. The CDR3 consists of 16 residues. Trimming took off 3 bases at V and 4 bases at J, with 18 bases between the two ends. CDR3 bases: TGTGCCAGCAGTTATAAAACAGGCCCCGGGGGCACTGAAGCTTTCTTT. The encoded protein is CASSYKTGPGGTEAFF.

A remark on this clone: Other DNA variants within this sample encode the same CDR3. The chain combines TRBV15 with TRBJ2-7; 7 bases are shared with TRBD1. The CDR3 loop spans 14 amino acids. Per the germline V gene, CDR1 is LNHNV and CDR2 is YYDKDF (reference sequence). V trimming: 1 base; J trimming: 2 bases; junction bases outside the gene matches: 2. The CDR3 protein is CATSRVRGPYEQYF. DNA for the CDR3: TGTGCCACCAGCAGAGTTAGGGGGCCCTACGAGCAGTACTTC.

The CDR3 here is CASSIGAEELFF. The CDR3 nucleotides read TGTGCCAGTAGTATAGGGGCTGAGGAGCTGTTTTTT. The V and J genes are TRBV19 and TRBJ2-2; no reliable D call. The CDR3 extends over 12 amino acids. Trimming pared 1 base from V and 10 bases from J, leaving 7 bases between. Germline V CDR1 and CDR2: LNHDA, SQIVND (reference sequence). Full variable domain (remainder filled in from reference TRBV19 and TRBJ2-2): DGGITQSPKYLFRKEGQNVTLSCEQNLNHDAMYWYRQDPGQGLRLIYYSQIVNDFQKGDIAEGYSVSREKKESFPLTVTSAQKNPTAFYLCASSIGAEELFFGEGSRLTVL.

The chain carries TRBV10-1 and TRBJ2-3; a possible D gene is TRBD2 (6 bases). The germline V and J ends were trimmed by 0 bases and 0 bases, with 10 bases remaining between them. The CDR3 runs 16 residues. In germline, CDR1 is WNHNN, CDR2 SYGVQD (reference sequence). The CDR3 sequence: CASSESWGESTDTQYF. The DNA for the CDR3 is TGCGCCAGCAGTGAGTCGTGGGGGGAAAGCACAGATACGCAGTATTTT.

This chain uses TRBV10-3 with TRBJ2-2; D ambiguous. The germline V gene encodes CDR1 ENHRY and CDR2 SYGVKD. Trimming took 3 bases from V and 5 from J, leaving 13 bases between them. The CDR3 runs to 15 residues. CDR3 residues: CAISENLGVTGELFF. In nucleotides, the CDR3 is TGTGCCATCAGTGAAAATCTAGGCGTTACCGGGGAGCTGTTTTTT.

The rearrangement joins TRBV7-9 to TRBJ2-7; 9 nucleotides align to TRBD1. V lost 4 bases, J lost 2 bases, and 6 bases stayed unmatched. The length of the CDR3 is 15 residues. Germline CDR1 is SEHNR and CDR2 is FQNEAQ (reference sequence). CDR3 DNA sequence: TGTGCCAGCAGCTCAAACCGGGACAGGGCCTACGAGCAGTACTTC. This codes for CASSSNRDRAYEQYF.

The chain carries TRBV2 and TRBJ2-7; a possible D gene is TRBD1 (6 bases). V shed 4 bases and J shed 3 bases, with 13 bases lying between them. Germline CDR1 is SNHLY and CDR2 is FYNNEI. This CDR3 is built from 14 residues. The CDR3 DNA is TGTGCCAGCAGTGTGGGACAAAATGGCTACGAGCAGTACTTC. Translating it yields CASSVGQNGYEQYF.

The chain links TRBV10-2 to TRBJ1-2, with 9 nucleotides matching TRBD1. Germline CDR1 reads WSHSY; CDR2 reads SAAADI. There are 12 residues in the CDR3. V trimming: 6 bases; J trimming: 5 bases; junction bases outside the gene matches: 1. The CDR3 DNA is TGCGCCAGCAGGGGGACAGGGTATGGCTACACCTTC. Its translation: CASRGTGYGYTF.

The chain links TRBV28 to TRBJ1-2; D is uncertain. The CDR3 is 14 residues long. Deletions cut 6 bases from V and 0 bases from J, with 11 bases between. Germline V gene data show CDR1 as MDHEN and CDR2 as SYDVKM. The CDR3: CASSLPQSNYGYTF. CDR3 DNA sequence: TGTGCCAGCAGCTTGCCACAGTCTAACTATGGCTACACCTTC.

This chain links TRBV4-3 with TRBJ2-1; no clear D. Germline lookup yields CDR1 LGHNA and CDR2 YSLEER. Trimming removed 2 bases from V and 3 bases from J, with 5 bases in between. The CDR3 has 13 residues. CDR3 sequence: CASSQTNYNEQFF. CDR3 sequence (DNA): TGCGCCAGCAGCCAAACTAACTACAATGAGCAGTTCTTC.

There are a few counts of this clone. The genes are TRBV7-3 and TRBJ1-1; 8 positions match TRBD1. V was clipped by 8 bases and J by 2 bases; unmatched bases: 13. The germline V gene encodes CDR1 SGHTA and CDR2 FQGTGA. This CDR3 is built from 16 residues. The CDR3: CASRVTGVTSNTEAFF. CDR3 nucleotides: TGTGCCAGCCGGGTGACAGGGGTGACGTCCAACACTGAAGCTTTCTTT.